This note documents a single T cell receptor (beta chain) sequence. Being one base from a much bigger clone, this may be a read error. This specimen belongs to a study of blood T cells in healthy people across ages. This CDR3 has 15 amino acids. CDR1 and CDR2 (germline): SGHTA, FQGNSA. The V and J ends lost 5 bases and 11 bases respectively, with 24 bases between them. Primed by a sample-barcoded 5' primer and a J-beta primer mix, a second PCR proceeded for 7 to 11 cycles. TCRdb redid the calling of the 5' RACE reads with MiXCR, one entry per CDR3 protein. The sample has 650,000 to 800,000 distinct CDR3 sequences, 40% to 65% seen once; the top ten hold approximately 13%.

V and J are TRBV7-2 and TRBJ2-5; D perhaps matches TRBD2 (6 bases). Sequencing used blood. The receptor comes from a woman of 80 years or more in good health. The CDR3 DNA follows: TGTGCCAGCAGCCCCAGGGTGGGGGGTTACAATGAGCAGTACTTC. Translating it yields CASSPRVGGYNEQYF.